This entry is about one T cell receptor beta chain. Its antigen is currently unknown. V was trimmed by 4 bases and J by 4 bases, leaving 14 bases between them. The CDR3 runs to 14 residues. The germline V gene encodes CDR1 SGDLS and CDR2 YYNGEE. With 60 Vbeta and 13 Jbeta primers, the PCR was carried out. TCRdb keeps only in-frame clones here, not all; method: immunoSEQ multiplex PCR. This sample yields fewer than 110,000 clones, of which approximately 79% are seen a single time; roughly 4% belongs to the top ten. This entry comes from a study of cytomegalovirus exposure and HLA in healthy donors. Study conclusions and caveats: Later analysis identified a missense DCLRE1C variant that was linked to TCR beta V- and J-gene trimming.

V gene TRBV9 combines with J gene TRBJ1-2; D may be TRBD1 (6 bases). The sequence was obtained from a man aged 50-59 years in good health and CMV-seropositive. Sequenced input: PBMCs. CDR3 residues: CASSLQGRGYGYTF. The DNA for the CDR3 is TGTGCCAGCAGCTTACAGGGACGAGGCTATGGCTACACCTTC.